These 11 T cell receptor beta chains originate from one sample sequenced in a study of cytomegalovirus exposure and HLA in healthy donors (dated by TCRdb to 2017 to 2019). The protocol used for the library was the immunoSEQ multiplex PCR assay. For the multiplex PCR, a mixture combining 60 forward primers for TCR Vbeta segments and 13 reverse primers for TCR Jbeta segments was used. TCRdb mirrors the immuneACCESS table, restricted to in-frame sequences. Some clones are absent from its copies; in checked studies, under half trace to an unresolved V gene, and the reason for the others is unknown. For this sample there are 150,000 or so clones; roughly 82% appear just once. In total, the top ten clones hold 6.5% to 7.5% of the sample. Sequences were obtained from PBMCs. The receptors derive from a woman aged 45-60 years in good health and CMV-seropositive.

The rearrangement joins TRBV6-6 to TRBJ2-2, with 7 bases identical to TRBD1. The CDR3 covers 14 residues. Germline V gives CDR1 MNHNY, CDR2 SVGAGI (reference sequence). After removal of 4 bases from V and 5 bases from J, the junction contained 4 bases not matched to a gene. The chain's CDR3 is CASSSQGETGELFF. In nucleotides, the CDR3 is TGTGCCAGCAGTTCTCAGGGGGAGACCGGGGAGCTGTTTTTT.

This clone appeared a few times. The CDR3 DNA is TGTGCCAGCAGTTACTGGTGGGGCAGGGGCGATCAGCCCCAGCATTTT. This codes for CASSYWWGRGDQPQHF. The rearrangement joins TRBV6-5 to TRBJ1-5; D is possibly TRBD1 (6 bases). Germline CDR1 reads MNHEY; CDR2 reads SVGAGI. Trimming took off 1 base at V and 5 bases at J, with 15 bases between the two ends. The CDR3 has 16 amino acids.

This clone has a handful of counts. The chain uses TRBV2 and TRBJ1-6; a weak D match, TRBD1 (5 bases). Germline V lookup: CDR1 SNHLY, CDR2 FYNNEI. V dropped 8 bases and J dropped 9 bases, with 14 bases sitting between them. The CDR3 extends over 13 amino acids. The CDR3 loop is CASCSGVGSPLHF. DNA for the CDR3: TGTGCCAGCTGCTCGGGGGTGGGTTCACCCCTCCACTTT. Full variable domain (outside the CDR3, taken from reference TRBV2 and TRBJ1-6): EPEVTQTPSHQVTQMGQEVILRCVPISNHLYFYWYRQILGQKVEFLVSFYNNEISEKSEIFDDQFSVERPDGSNFTLKIRSTKLEDSAMYFCASCSGVGSPLHFGNGTRLTVT.

The chain carries TRBV27 and TRBJ1-6, with 7 bases that match TRBD1. J gave up 0 bases and V 2 bases, and 10 bases lay outside the gene matches. The CDR3 runs 19 residues. The germline gives CDR1 MNHEY, CDR2 SMNVEV (reference sequence). In DNA form, the CDR3 reads TGTGCCAGCAGTTTAAGCGGCAGGGGGGTTAGCTCCTATAATTCACCCCTCCACTTT. Its translation is CASSLSGRGVSSYNSPLHF.

CDR3 loop: CARQANNSPLHF. The CDR3 DNA sequence: TGCGCCAGACAGGCTAATAATTCACCCCTCCACTTT. The rearrangement joins TRBV10-1 to TRBJ1-6, with a weak D call TRBD1 (5 bases). The ends were cut back, 9 bases at V and 5 bases at J, with 8 bases in the middle. This CDR3 has 12 amino acids. Germline CDR1 and CDR2: WNHNN and SYGVQD (reference sequence).

This sequence joins TRBV10-3 and TRBJ2-3; D remains unclear. The germline V and J ends were trimmed by 2 bases and 4 bases, with 4 bases remaining between them. The CDR3 sequence is 12 residues long. The V gene's germline CDR1 is ENHRY and CDR2 SYGVKD. CDR3 loop: CAISEGADTQYF. As DNA, the CDR3 is TGTGCCATCAGTGAGGGAGCAGATACGCAGTATTTT.

The genes are TRBV30 and TRBJ2-1, with no clear D. CDR3 length: 13 amino acids. The germline gives CDR1 GTSNPN, CDR2 SVGIG (reference sequence). The V end lost 0 bases, the J end lost 3 bases, and 6 bases lay between the germline ends. The CDR3 coding sequence is TGTGCCTGGAGTGTAGCCCTCTACAATGAGCAGTTCTTC. Translation: CAWSVALYNEQFF. Together with reference TRBV30 and TRBJ2-1, the CDR3 gives the full variable domain: SQTIHQWPATLVQPVGSPLSLECTVEGTSNPNLYWYRQAAGRGLQLLFYSVGIGQISSEVPQNLSASRPQDRQFILSSKKLLLSDSGFYLCAWSVALYNEQFFGPGTRLTVL.

This clone was recorded a few times. V is TRBV6-1 and J is TRBJ2-2; 7 positions agree with TRBD1. In germline, CDR1 is MNHNS, CDR2 SASEGT. The CDR3 runs to 14 residues. V was clipped by 4 bases and J by 1 base; unmatched bases: 0. For the CDR3, the DNA is TGTGCCAGCAGTGGACAGGGGAACACCGGGGAGCTGTTTTTT. Its translation: CASSGQGNTGELFF.

The chain has TRBV11-2 and TRBJ2-1; 11 bases agree with TRBD1. The junction had 6 bases not matched to a gene; V was cut back by 1 base and J by 4 bases. CDR1 SGHAT and CDR2 FQNNGV come from the germline V gene. The CDR3 is 17 amino acids. In DNA, the CDR3 is TGTGCCAGCAGCTTAGGGACAGGGGGCCTACTATACAATGAGCAGTTCTTC. Translation: CASSLGTGGLLYNEQFF.

The V gene is TRBV4-3, the J gene TRBJ2-3, with D hard to call. The CDR3 has 15 amino acids. V was cut by 0 bases and J by 0 bases, with 7 bases left in between. Germline V gene lookup returns CDR1 LGHNA and CDR2 YSLEER. This CDR3 is CASSQEGPSTDTQYF. Here the CDR3 DNA reads TGCGCCAGCAGCCAAGAGGGCCCTAGCACAGATACGCAGTATTTT.

The J gene is TRBJ2-3, the V gene TRBV12-5; 13 nucleotides line up with TRBD2. Losses at the gene ends were 6 bases for V and 9 bases for J; bases not matched to a gene: 6. The CDR3 contains 14 residues. Germline CDR1 LGHNT, CDR2 FRNRAP. The chain's CDR3 is CASGLLAGGDTQYF. Here the CDR3 DNA reads TGTGCTAGTGGCCTACTAGCGGGGGGGGACACGCAGTATTTT.